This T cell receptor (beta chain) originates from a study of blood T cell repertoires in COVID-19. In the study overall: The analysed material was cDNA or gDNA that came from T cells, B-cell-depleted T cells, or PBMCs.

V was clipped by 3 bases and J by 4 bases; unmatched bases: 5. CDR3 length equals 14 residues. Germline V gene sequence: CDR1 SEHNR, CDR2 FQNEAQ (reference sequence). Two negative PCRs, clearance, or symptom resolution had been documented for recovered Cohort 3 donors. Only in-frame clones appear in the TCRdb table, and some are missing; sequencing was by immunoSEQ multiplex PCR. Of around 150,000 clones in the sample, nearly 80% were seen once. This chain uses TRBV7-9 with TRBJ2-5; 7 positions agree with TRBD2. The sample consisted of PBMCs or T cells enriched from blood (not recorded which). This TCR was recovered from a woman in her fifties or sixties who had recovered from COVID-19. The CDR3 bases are TGTGCCAGCAGCTTGGGCAGGGAGGGAGAGACCCAGTACTTC. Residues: CASSLGREGETQYF.